These 6 T cell receptor beta chains originate from one sample sequenced in a study of T cell responses to AZD1222 COVID-19 vaccine. Sequencing used immunoSEQ multiplex PCR; TCRdb keeps in-frame clones, though not all of them. The data show more than 95,000 clones, 86% seen once. Source: peripheral blood, taken 28 days after the second AZD1222 dose. The receptors come from an adult who received the AZD1222 COVID-19 vaccine.

The rearrangement uses TRBV4-1 and TRBJ1-6, with TRBD1 identical over 8 bases. This CDR3 has 16 residues. Per the germline V gene, CDR1 is MGHRA and CDR2 is YSYEKL. J lost 7 bases, V lost 6 bases, and 11 bases had no gene match. The CDR3 protein is CASSRLAGQGNSPLHF. The DNA for the CDR3 is TGCGCCAGCAGTCGCTTGGCCGGACAGGGAAATTCACCCCTCCACTTT.

The chain has TRBV29-1 and TRBJ1-1; 10 bases line up with TRBD1. CDR3 length: 15 residues. The V gene's germline CDR1 is SQVTM and CDR2 ANQGSEA. Trimming took 3 bases from V and 0 from J; bases not matched to a gene: 4. The CDR3 DNA sequence: TGCAGCGTTGAGCGGACAGGGGGGATGAACACTGAAGCTTTCTTT. It is translated as CSVERTGGMNTEAFF.

The V and J genes are TRBV29-1 and TRBJ2-5; possibly TRBD1 for D (6 bases). V lost 4 bases and J 2 bases, leaving 14 bases between the germline ends. Germline CDR1 SQVTM, CDR2 ANQGSEA. The CDR3 totals 14 residues. CDR3 DNA sequence: TGCAGCGTTGCATTCGGACAGCGACAAGAGACCCAGTACTTC. Its protein is CSVAFGQRQETQYF.

V and J are TRBV11-2 and TRBJ2-2, with 8 bases that match TRBD2. CDR1 is SGHAT, CDR2 FQNNGV, per germline. There are 13 residues in the CDR3. Unmatched junction bases numbered 5, after V lost 7 bases and J lost 7 bases. Here the CDR3 reads CASNPGGVGELFF. In nucleotides, the CDR3 is TGTGCCAGCAACCCCGGGGGGGTCGGGGAGCTGTTTTTT.

The J gene is TRBJ1-2, the V gene TRBV7-3, with no clear D. This CDR3 is built from 13 residues. Per germline, CDR1 SGHTA and CDR2 FQGTGA. Trimming removed 0 bases at V and 8 bases at J, with 10 bases between. CDR3 DNA sequence: TGTGCCAGCAGCTTAACAAGATCGGAAGGCTACACCTTC. It yields the protein CASSLTRSEGYTF.

The chain links TRBV7-2 to TRBJ2-7; D unresolved. This CDR3 comprises 12 residues. Germline values: CDR1 SGHTA, CDR2 FQGNSA. The V end was cut by 3 bases, the J end by 6 bases, with 9 bases between. Written as DNA, the CDR3 is TGTGCCAGCAGCTTGGCAAGGCGCGAGCAGTACTTC. This encodes CASSLARREQYF.